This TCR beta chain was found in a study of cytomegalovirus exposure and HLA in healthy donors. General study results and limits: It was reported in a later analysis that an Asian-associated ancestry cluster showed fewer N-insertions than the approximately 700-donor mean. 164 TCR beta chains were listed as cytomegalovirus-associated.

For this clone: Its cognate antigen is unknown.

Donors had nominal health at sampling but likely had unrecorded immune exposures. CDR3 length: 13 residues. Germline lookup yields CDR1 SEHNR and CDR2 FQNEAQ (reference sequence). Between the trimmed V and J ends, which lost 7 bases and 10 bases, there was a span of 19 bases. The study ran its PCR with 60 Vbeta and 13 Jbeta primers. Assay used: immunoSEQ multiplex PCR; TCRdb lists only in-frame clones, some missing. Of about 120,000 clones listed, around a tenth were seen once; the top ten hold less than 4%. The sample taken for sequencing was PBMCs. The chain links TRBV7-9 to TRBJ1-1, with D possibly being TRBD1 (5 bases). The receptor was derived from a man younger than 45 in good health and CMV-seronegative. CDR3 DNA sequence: TGTGCCAGCATCCAGGGTACGGCGATGGCAGCTTTCTTT. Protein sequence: CASIQGTAMAAFF.